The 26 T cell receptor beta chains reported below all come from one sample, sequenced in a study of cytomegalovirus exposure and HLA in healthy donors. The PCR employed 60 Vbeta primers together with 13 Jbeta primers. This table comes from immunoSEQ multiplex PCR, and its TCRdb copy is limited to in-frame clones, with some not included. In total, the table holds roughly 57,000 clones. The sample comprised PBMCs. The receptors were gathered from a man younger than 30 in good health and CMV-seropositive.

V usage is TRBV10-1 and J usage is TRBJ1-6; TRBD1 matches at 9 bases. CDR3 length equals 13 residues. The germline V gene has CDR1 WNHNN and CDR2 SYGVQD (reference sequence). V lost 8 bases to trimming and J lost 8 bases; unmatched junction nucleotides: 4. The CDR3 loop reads CASLGQGDSPLHF. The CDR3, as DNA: TGCGCCAGCTTGGGACAGGGTGATTCACCCCTCCACTTT.

The CDR3 is CASSFRTDIQETQYF. The CDR3 nucleotides read TGTGCCAGCAGCTTCAGGACAGATATACAAGAGACCCAGTACTTC. The chain links TRBV7-9 to TRBJ2-5; possible D gene TRBD1, 6 bases. Germline V gene lookup returns CDR1 SEHNR and CDR2 FQNEAQ (reference sequence). The V end lost 3 bases, the J end lost 2 bases, and 13 bases lay between the germline ends. This CDR3 region has 15 residues.

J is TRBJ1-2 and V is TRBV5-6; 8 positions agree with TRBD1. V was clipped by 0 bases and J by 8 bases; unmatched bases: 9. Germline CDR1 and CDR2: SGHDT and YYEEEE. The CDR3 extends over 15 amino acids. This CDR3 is CASSLGSGTGGGYTF. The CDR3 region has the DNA TGTGCCAGCAGCTTGGGATCCGGGACAGGAGGAGGCTACACCTTC.

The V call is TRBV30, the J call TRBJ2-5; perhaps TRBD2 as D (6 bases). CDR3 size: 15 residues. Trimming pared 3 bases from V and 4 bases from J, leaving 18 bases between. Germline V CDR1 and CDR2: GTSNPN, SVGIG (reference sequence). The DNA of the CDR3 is TGTGCCTGGAGCCCCAAATCCGGGAGAGGAGAGACCCAGTACTTC. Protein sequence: CAWSPKSGRGETQYF.

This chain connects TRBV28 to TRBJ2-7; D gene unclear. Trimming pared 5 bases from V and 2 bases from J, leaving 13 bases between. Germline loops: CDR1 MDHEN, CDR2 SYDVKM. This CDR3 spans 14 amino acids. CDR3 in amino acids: CASSGGANPYEQYF. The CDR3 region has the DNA TGTGCCAGCAGTGGCGGAGCTAATCCCTACGAGCAGTACTTC.

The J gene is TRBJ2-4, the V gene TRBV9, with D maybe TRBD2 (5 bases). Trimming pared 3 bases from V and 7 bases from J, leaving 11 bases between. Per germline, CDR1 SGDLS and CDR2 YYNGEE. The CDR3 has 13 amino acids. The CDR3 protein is CASSGTRGNIQYF. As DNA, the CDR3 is TGTGCCAGCAGCGGGACGAGAGGGAACATTCAGTACTTC.

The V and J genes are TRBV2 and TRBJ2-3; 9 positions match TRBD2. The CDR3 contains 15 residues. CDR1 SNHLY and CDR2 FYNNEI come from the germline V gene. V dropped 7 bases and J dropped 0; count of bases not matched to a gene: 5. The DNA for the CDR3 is TGTGCCAGCATAGGTACTAGCGGGAGCACAGATACGCAGTATTTT. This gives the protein CASIGTSGSTDTQYF.

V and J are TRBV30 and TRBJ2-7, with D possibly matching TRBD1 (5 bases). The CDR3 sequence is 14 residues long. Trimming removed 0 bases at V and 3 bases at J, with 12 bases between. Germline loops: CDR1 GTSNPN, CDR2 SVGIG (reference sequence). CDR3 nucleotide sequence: TGTGCCTGGAGTGTAGCCAGGGAAATCTACGAGCAGTACTTC. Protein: CAWSVAREIYEQYF.

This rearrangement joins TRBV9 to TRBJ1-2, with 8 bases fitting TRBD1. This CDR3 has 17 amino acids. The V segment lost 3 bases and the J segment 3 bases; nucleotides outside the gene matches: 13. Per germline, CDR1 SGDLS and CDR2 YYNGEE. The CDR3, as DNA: TGTGCCAGCAGCGCGGAGGGGGGGGCAGGGGGCTACTATGGCTACACCTTC. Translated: CASSAEGGAGGYYGYTF.

The CDR3 sequence is CASVASGQSSIGGELFF. The CDR3 DNA is TGCGCCAGCGTCGCTAGCGGCCAGAGCAGCATTGGCGGGGAGCTGTTTTTT. The chain carries TRBV5-1 and TRBJ2-2, with TRBD2 matching 7 bases. V shed 7 bases, J shed 7 bases, and the junction held 19 bases outside the gene matches. Germline lookup yields CDR1 SGHRS and CDR2 YFSETQ. This CDR3 comprises 17 residues.

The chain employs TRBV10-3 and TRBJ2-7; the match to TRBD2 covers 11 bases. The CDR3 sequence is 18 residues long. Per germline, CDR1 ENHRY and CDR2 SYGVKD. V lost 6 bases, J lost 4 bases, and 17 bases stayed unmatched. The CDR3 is CAISAGTVRLAGNYEQYF. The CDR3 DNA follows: TGTGCCATCAGCGCCGGGACGGTAAGACTAGCGGGAAATTACGAGCAGTACTTC.

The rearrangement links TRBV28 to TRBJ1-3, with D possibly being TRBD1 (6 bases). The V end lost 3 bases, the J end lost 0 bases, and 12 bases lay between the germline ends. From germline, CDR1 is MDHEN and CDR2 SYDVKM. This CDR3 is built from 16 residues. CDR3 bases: TGTGCCAGCAGTTTTGGACAGTTGTTCTCTGGAAACACCATATATTTT. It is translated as CASSFGQLFSGNTIYF.

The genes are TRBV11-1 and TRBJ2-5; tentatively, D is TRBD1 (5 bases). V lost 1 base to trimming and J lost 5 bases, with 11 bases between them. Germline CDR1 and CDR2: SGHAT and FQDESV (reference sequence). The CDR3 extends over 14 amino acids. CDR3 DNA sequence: TGTGCCAGCAGCTTAGGGGCAGGGCGGGAGACCCAGTACTTC. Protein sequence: CASSLGAGRETQYF.

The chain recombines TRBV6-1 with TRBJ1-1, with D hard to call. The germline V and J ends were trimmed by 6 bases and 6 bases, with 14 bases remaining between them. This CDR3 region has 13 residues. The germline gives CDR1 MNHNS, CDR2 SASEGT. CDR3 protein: CASRRAGTPEAFF. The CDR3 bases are TGTGCCAGCAGGAGGGCGGGCACCCCTGAAGCTTTCTTT.

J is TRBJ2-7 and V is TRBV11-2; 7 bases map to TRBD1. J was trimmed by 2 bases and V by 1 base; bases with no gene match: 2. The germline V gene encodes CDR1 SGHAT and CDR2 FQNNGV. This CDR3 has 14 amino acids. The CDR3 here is CASSLVRGPYEQYF. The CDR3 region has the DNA TGTGCCAGCAGCTTAGTTAGGGGGCCCTACGAGCAGTACTTC.

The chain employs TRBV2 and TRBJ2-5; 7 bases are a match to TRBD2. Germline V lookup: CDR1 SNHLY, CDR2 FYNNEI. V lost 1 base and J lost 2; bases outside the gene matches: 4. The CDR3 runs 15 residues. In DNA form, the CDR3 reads TGTGCCAGCAGTGAAGGGCTAGCGGAACAAGAGACCCAGTACTTC. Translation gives CASSEGLAEQETQYF.

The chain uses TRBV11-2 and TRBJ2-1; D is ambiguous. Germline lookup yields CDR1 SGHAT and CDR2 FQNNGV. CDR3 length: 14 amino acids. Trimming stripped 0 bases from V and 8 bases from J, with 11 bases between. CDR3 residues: CASSLEVVSYEQFF. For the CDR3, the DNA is TGTGCCAGCAGCTTAGAGGTGGTGAGTTATGAGCAGTTCTTC. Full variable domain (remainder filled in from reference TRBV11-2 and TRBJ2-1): EAGVAQSPRYKIIEKRQSVAFWCNPISGHATLYWYQQILGQGPKLLIQFQNNGVVDDSQLPKDRFSAERLKGVDSTLKIQPAKLEDSAVYLCASSLEVVSYEQFFGPGTRLTVL.

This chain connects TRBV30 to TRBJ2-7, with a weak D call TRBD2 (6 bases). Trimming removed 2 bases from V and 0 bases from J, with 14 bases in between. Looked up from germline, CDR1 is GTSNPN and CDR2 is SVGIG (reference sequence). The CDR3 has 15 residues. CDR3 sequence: CAWSPLTSSSYEQYF. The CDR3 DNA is TGTGCCTGGAGTCCATTAACTAGCAGCTCCTACGAGCAGTACTTC.

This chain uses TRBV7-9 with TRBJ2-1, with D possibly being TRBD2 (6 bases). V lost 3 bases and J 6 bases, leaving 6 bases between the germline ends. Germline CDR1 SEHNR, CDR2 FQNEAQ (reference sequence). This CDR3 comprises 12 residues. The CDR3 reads CASSLTSNEQFF. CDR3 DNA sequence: TGTGCCAGCAGCTTGACTAGCAATGAGCAGTTCTTC.

CDR3 sequence (DNA): TGTGCCAGCAGCCCCGGGGGGAAAAACTATGGCTACACCTTC. The encoded protein is CASSPGGKNYGYTF. The genes are TRBV7-8 and TRBJ1-2, with TRBD1 as a possible D gene (5 bases). The CDR3 spans 14 residues. Germline CDR1 and CDR2: SGHVS and FQNEAQ. The V end was cut by 5 bases, the J end by 2 bases, with 12 bases between.

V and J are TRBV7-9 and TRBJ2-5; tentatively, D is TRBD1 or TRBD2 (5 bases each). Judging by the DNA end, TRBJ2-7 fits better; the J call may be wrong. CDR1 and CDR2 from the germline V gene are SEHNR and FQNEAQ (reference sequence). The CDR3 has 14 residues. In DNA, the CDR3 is TGTGCCAGCAGCTTTGGTGGGGGCTCCTACGAGCAGTACTTC. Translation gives CASSFGGGSYEQYF.

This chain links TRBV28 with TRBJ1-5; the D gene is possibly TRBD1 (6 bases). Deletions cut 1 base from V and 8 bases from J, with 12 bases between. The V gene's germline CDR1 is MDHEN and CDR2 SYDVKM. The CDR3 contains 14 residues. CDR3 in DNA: TGTGCCAGCAGTTTATATACAGGGCGTAAGCCCCAGCATTTT. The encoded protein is CASSLYTGRKPQHF.

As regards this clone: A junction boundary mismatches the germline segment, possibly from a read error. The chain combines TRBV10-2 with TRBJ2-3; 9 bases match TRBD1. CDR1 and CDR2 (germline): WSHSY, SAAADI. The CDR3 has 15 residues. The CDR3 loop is CASSDETGGKGRVDF. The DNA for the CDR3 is TGCGCCAGCAGTGACGAGACAGGGGGTAAAGGTCGAGTAGATTTT.

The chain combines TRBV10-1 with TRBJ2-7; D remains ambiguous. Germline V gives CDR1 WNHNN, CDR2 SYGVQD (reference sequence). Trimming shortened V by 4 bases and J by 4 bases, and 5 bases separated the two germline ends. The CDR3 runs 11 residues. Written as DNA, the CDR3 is TGCGCCAGCAGTGTCCCATACGAGCAGTACTTC. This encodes CASSVPYEQYF.

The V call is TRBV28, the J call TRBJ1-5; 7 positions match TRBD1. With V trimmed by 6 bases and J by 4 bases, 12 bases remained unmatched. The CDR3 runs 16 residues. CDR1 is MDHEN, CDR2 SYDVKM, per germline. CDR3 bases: TGTGCCAGCAGCATGGACAGGCCCCTTGGTAATCAGCCCCAGCATTTT. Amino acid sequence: CASSMDRPLGNQPQHF.

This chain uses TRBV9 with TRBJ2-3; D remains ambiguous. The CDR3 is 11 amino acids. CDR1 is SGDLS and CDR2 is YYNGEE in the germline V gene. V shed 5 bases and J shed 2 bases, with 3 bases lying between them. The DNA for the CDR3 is TGTGCCAGCAGTCTCACAGATACGCAGTATTTT. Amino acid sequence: CASSLTDTQYF.